Detailed here is one T cell receptor (beta chain). Its target is unknown. The data stem from a study of T cell responses to AZD1222 COVID-19 vaccine. Trimming took 4 bases from V and 4 from J, leaving 17 bases between them. Germline CDR1 and CDR2: MNHEY and SMNVEV (reference sequence). This CDR3 has 15 amino acids. Sequenced by immunoSEQ multiplex PCR; TCRdb stores in-frame clones only, minus some. The profile shows 65,000 to 75,000 clones, around 80% of them singletons. Study findings and constraints: Among spike-specific TCRs, nearly half reportedly target unmutated variant regions. Seropositive AZD1222 recipients at baseline numbered only 6 or 7. Spike-specific TCR breadth and depth rose after two AZD1222 doses.

The gene calls are TRBV27 and TRBJ2-7; no clear D. This TCR came from an adult who received the AZD1222 COVID-19 vaccine. The specimen comprised peripheral blood, sampled 28 days after the second AZD1222 dose. The CDR3 region is CASSSFSISGYEQYF. CDR3 DNA: TGTGCCAGCAGTTCTTTTTCGATTTCTGGATACGAGCAGTACTTC.